This is a list of T cell receptor beta chains from one sample in a study of T cell responses to AZD1222 COVID-19 vaccine. Measured with immunoSEQ multiplex PCR; TCRdb has only the in-frame clones, and not every one. The sample lists approximately 120,000 clones, over 80% occurring once. Here the sequenced sample was peripheral blood, taken on day 0 of AZD1222 vaccination. The origin of the receptors is an adult in good health. CDR3s include the opening cysteine and the closing phenylalanine or tryptophan. The order of the fields is D gene, J gene, clone size, V gene, CDR3 protein, CDR3 DNA. A D gene is named only where the DNA matches it firmly. Clone size is shown for a subset of rows, as once, few, many or a class of expanded clone.

>-|TRBJ1-1|-|TRBV7-9
CASSLGQGLTEAFF
TGTGCCAGCAGCTTAGGTCAGGGGTTGACTGAAGCTTTCTTT
>-|TRBJ1-2|-|TRBV6-6
CASSYSDSVGYTF
TGTGCCAGCAGTTATAGTGACAGCGTTGGCTACACCTTC
>TRBD1|TRBJ1-2|-|TRBV28
CASRDRVGGYTF
TGTGCCAGCAGAGACAGGGTTGGGGGCTACACCTTC
>-|TRBJ1-5|-|TRBV1
CTSPPDRDLKGPQHF
TGCACCAGCCCTCCAGACAGGGACCTTAAGGGGCCCCAGCATTTT
>TRBD2|TRBJ2-1|-|TRBV11-3
CASSFGGGYNEQFF
TGTGCCAGCAGCTTTGGGGGAGGGTACAATGAGCAGTTCTTC
>-|TRBJ2-1|-|TRBV19
CASSIEFEQFF
TGTGCCAGTAGTATAGAATTTGAGCAGTTCTTC
>TRBD2|TRBJ2-3|-|TRBV5-4
CASSEGTSGSTDTQYF
TGTGCCAGCAGCGAAGGGACTAGCGGGAGCACAGATACGCAGTATTTT
>TRBD1|TRBJ1-6|-|TRBV5-1
CASSLAMTGGNNSPLHF
TGCGCCAGCAGCTTGGCCATGACAGGGGGTAATAATTCACCCCTCCACTTT
>TRBD1|TRBJ1-3|-|TRBV30
CAWIKQGAGGNTIYF
TGTGCCTGGATTAAACAGGGGGCGGGTGGAAACACCATATATTTT
>-|TRBJ1-1|once|TRBV5-1
CASTSSGGVFTEAFF
TGCGCCAGCACTTCCAGCGGGGGCGTTTTTACTGAAGCTTTCTTT
>-|TRBJ2-5|-|TRBV7-9
CASSFSGAGETQYF
TGTGCCAGCAGCTTCTCAGGGGCGGGCGAGACCCAGTACTTC
>-|TRBJ1-2|-|TRBV5-1
CASSGRVNYGYTF
TGCGCCAGCAGCGGGCGGGTAAACTATGGCTACACCTTC
>-|TRBJ1-5|-|TRBV29-1
CSVSSPSQPQHF
TGCAGCGTATCATCCCCAAGTCAGCCCCAGCATTTT
>-|TRBJ2-7|-|TRBV29-1
CSVESGGDPYEQYF
TGCAGCGTTGAATCTGGCGGGGACCCCTACGAGCAGTACTTC
>-|TRBJ2-1|-|TRBV24-1
CATSETGTLNEQFF
TGTGCCACCAGTGAAACCGGGACTCTCAATGAGCAGTTCTTC
>TRBD1|TRBJ1-2|-|TRBV5-6
CASSLGMAGGRTYGYTF
TGTGCCAGCAGCTTGGGCATGGCAGGGGGACGAACCTATGGCTACACCTTC
>-|TRBJ2-1|-|TRBV9
CASSVVGGHTYNEQFF
TGTGCCAGCAGCGTAGTCGGCGGGCACACCTACAATGAGCAGTTCTTC